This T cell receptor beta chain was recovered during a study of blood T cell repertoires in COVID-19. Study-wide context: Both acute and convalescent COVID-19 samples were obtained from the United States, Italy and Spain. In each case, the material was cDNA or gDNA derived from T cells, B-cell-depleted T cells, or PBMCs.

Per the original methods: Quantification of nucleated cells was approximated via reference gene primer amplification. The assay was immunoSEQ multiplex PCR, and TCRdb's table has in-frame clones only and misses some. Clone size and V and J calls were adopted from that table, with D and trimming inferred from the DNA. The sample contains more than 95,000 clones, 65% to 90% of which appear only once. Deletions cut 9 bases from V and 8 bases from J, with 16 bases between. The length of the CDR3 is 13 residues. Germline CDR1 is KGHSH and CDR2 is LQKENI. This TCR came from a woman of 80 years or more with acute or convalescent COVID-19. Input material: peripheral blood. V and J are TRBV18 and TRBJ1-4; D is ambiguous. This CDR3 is CASFTAEAEKLFF. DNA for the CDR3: TGTGCCAGTTTCACGGCCGAGGCGGAAAAACTGTTTTTT.